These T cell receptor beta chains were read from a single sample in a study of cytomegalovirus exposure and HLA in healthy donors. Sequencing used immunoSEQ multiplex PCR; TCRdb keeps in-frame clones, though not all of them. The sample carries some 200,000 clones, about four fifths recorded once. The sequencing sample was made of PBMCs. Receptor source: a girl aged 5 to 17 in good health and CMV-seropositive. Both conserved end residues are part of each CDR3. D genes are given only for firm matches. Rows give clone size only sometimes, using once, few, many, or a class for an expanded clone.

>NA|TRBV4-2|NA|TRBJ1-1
CASSLDTMNTEAFF
TGTGCCAGCAGCTTGGACACTATGAACACTGAAGCTTTCTTT
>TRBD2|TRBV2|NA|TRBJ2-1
CASSGGAVNEQFF
TGTGCCAGTAGCGGGGGGGCCGTGAATGAGCAGTTCTTC
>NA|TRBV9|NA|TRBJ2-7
CASSVDRGWSYEQYF
TGTGCCAGCAGCGTAGATAGGGGATGGTCCTACGAGCAGTACTTC
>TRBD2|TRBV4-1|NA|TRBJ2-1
CASSQGGRGGLYNEQFF
TGCGCCAGCAGCCAAGGGGGGCGGGGGGGACTATACAATGAGCAGTTCTTC
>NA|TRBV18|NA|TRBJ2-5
CASSPPSGMETQYF
TGTGCCAGCTCACCACCGTCAGGGATGGAGACCCAGTACTTC
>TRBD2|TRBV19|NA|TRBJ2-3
CASSIDLAGATDTQYF
TGTGCCAGTAGTATAGATCTAGCGGGGGCCACAGATACGCAGTATTTT
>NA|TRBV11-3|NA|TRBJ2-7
CASSAQGSSYEQYF
TGTGCCAGCAGCGCTCAGGGGAGCTCCTACGAGCAGTACTTC
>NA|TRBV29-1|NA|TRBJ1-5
CSATGSRPQHF
TGCAGCGCAACAGGGTCCCGGCCCCAGCATTTT
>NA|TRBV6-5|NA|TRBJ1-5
CASSQQGSHQPQHF
TGTGCCAGCAGTCAACAGGGAAGTCATCAGCCCCAGCATTTT
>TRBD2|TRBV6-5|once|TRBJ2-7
CASRPGTSSERQRYF
TGTGCCAGCAGGCCCGGGACTAGCTCGGAAAGGCAGCGGTACTTC
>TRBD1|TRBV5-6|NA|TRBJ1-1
CASSFWTGTGTEAFF
TGTGCCAGCAGCTTTTGGACAGGGACGGGAACTGAAGCTTTCTTT
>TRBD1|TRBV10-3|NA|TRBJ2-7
CAGGTGSYEQYF
TGTGCCGGCGGGACAGGTTCCTACGAGCAGTACTTC
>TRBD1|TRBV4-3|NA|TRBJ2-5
CASSQDRDRLQETQYF
TGCGCCAGCAGCCAAGACCGGGACAGACTTCAAGAGACCCAGTACTTC
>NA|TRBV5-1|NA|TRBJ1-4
CASSLPVGGANEKLFF
TGCGCCAGCAGCCTGCCTGTGGGGGGAGCTAATGAAAAACTGTTTTTT
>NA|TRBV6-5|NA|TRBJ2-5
CASRVPLGETQYF
TGTGCCAGCAGGGTACCCCTCGGGGAGACCCAGTACTTC
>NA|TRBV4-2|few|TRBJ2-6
CASSPDTSSSSGANVLTF
TGTGCCAGCAGCCCGGACACTTCATCGAGCTCTGGGGCCAACGTCCTGACTTTC
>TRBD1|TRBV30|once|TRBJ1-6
CAWTGTVNSPLHF
TGTGCCTGGACCGGGACAGTAAATTCACCCCTCCACTTT
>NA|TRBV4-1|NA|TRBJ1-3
CASSQGDSSGNTIYF
TGCGCCAGCAGCCAAGGCGACAGCTCTGGAAACACCATATATTTT
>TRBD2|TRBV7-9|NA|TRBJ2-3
CATELAGSTDTQYF
TGTGCCACCGAACTAGCGGGGTCCACAGATACGCAGTATTTT
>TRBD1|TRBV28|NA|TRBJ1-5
CASRTTYRGQQPQHF
TGTGCCAGCAGGACGACCTACAGGGGACAACAGCCCCAGCATTTT
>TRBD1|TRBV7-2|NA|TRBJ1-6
CASSLLPTGVLHF
TGTGCCAGCAGCCTTCTCCCGACAGGGGTCCTCCACTTT
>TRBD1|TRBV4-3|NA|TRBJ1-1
CASSQGQGGTEAFF
TGCGCCAGCAGCCAAGGACAGGGTGGCACTGAAGCTTTCTTT
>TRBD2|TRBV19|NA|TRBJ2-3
CASSIGPGLAGGTDRDTQYF
TGTGCCAGTAGTATAGGCCCGGGACTAGCGGGGGGGACAGACCGGGATACGCAGTATTTT
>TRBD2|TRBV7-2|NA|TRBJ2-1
CASSLTGGVGNEQFF
TGTGCCAGCAGCTTAACGGGGGGGGTTGGTAATGAGCAGTTCTTC
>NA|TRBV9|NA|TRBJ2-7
CASSTTPGSSYEQYF
TGTGCCAGCAGCACGACACCGGGGAGCTCCTACGAGCAGTACTTC
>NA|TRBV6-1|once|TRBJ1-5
CASSEEDGSNQPQHF
TGTGCCAGCAGTGAGGAGGACGGTAGCAATCAGCCCCAGCATTTT
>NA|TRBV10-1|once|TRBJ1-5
CASSADSNQPQHF
TGCGCCAGCAGTGCAGATAGCAATCAGCCCCAGCATTTT